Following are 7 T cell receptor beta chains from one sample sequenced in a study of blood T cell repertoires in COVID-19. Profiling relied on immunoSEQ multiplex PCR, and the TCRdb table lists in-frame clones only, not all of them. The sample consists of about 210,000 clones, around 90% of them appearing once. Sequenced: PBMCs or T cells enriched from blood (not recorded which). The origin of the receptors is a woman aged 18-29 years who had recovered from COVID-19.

DNA of the CDR3: TGTGCCAGCTCACCATCGGCAGGGGATGGCTACACCTTC. Translated: CASSPSAGDGYTF. V usage is TRBV18 and J usage is TRBJ1-2, with a tentative D call TRBD1 (6 bases). The CDR3 loop spans 13 amino acids. CDR1 and CDR2 from the germline V gene are KGHSH and LQKENI. The V end was cut by 2 bases, the J end by 6 bases, with 10 bases between. Complete variable domain (other parts from reference TRBV18 and TRBJ1-2): NAGVMQNPRHLVRRRGQEARLRCSPMKGHSHVYWYRQLPEEGLKFMVYLQKENIIDESGMPKERFSAEFPKEGPSILRIQQVVRGDSAAYFCASSPSAGDGYTFGSGTRLTVV.

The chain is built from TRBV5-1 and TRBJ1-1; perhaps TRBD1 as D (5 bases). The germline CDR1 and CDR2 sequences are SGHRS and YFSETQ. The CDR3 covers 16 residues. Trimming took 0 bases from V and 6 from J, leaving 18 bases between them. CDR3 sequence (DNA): TGCGCCAGCAGCTTGGGTAGCGGGGGATGGGCTCCTGAAGCTTTCTTT. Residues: CASSLGSGGWAPEAFF.

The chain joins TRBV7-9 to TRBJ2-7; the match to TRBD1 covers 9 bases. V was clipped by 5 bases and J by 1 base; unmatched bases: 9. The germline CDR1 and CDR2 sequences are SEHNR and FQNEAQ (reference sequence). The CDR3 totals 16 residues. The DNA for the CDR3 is TGTGCCAGCAGCCAACCGGGACAGGGCCTTTCCTACGAGCAGTACTTC. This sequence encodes CASSQPGQGLSYEQYF.

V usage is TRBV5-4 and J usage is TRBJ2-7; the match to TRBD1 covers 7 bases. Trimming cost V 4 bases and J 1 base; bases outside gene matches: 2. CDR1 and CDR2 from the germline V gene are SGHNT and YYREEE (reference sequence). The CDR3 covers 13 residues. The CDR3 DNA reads TGTGCCAGCAGCCCACAGGGGTCCTACGAGCAGTACTTC. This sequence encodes CASSPQGSYEQYF.

CDR3 residues: CASRGQGAYNSPLHF. In DNA, the CDR3 is TGTGCCAGCAGGGGACAGGGAGCCTATAATTCACCCCTCCACTTT. V is TRBV2 and J is TRBJ1-6, with 9 bases fitting TRBD1. The germline V gene encodes CDR1 SNHLY and CDR2 FYNNEI. With 6 bases clipped from V and 2 bases from J, the junction kept 2 bases outside the gene matches. The length of the CDR3 is 15 residues.

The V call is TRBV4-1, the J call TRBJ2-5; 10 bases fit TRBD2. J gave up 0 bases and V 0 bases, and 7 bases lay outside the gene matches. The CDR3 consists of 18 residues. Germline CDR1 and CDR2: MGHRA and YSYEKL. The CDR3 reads CASSQDLGLAADQETQYF. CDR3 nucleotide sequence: TGCGCCAGCAGCCAAGATCTTGGACTAGCGGCGGACCAAGAGACCCAGTACTTC.

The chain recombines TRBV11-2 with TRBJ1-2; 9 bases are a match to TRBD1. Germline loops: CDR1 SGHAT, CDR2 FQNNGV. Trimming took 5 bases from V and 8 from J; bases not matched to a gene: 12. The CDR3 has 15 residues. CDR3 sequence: CASSPHGTGGTGYTF. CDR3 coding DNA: TGTGCCAGCAGCCCACACGGTACAGGGGGCACGGGCTACACCTTC.